This T cell receptor beta chain derives from a study of CD8 T cells in Susac syndrome. An amount of RNA that ranged from roughly 0.5 to 1 ug was reverse transcribed with random hexamers. Using its own MiXCR run on the immunoSEQ multiplex PCR reads, TCRdb lists one record per CDR3 protein. The sample carries approximately 180,000 distinct CDR3 sequences, under 97% recorded once. Looked up from germline, CDR1 is LNHNV and CDR2 is YYDKDF (reference sequence). The V and J ends lost 0 bases and 2 bases respectively, with 5 bases between them. The CDR3 runs to 14 residues. The chain is built from TRBV15 and TRBJ1-5; TRBD1 is a possible D gene (5 bases). Specimen: CD4+ T cells from PBMCs. The clonotype comes from a human donor with multiple sclerosis. The CDR3 reads CATSRETGNQPQHF. The CDR3 DNA follows: TGTGCCACCAGCAGAGAGACAGGCAATCAGCCCCAGCATTTT.